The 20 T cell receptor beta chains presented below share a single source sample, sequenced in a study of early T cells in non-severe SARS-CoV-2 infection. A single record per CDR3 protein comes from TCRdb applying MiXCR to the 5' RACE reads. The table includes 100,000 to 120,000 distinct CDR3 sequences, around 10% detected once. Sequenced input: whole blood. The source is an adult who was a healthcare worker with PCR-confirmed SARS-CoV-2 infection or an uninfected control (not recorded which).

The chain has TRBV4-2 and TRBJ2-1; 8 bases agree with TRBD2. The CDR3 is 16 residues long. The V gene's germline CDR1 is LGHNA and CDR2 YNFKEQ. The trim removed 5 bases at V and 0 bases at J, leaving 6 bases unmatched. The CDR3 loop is CASSKIAGSSYNEQFF. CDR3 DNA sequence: TGTGCCAGCAGCAAAATAGCGGGGAGCTCCTACAATGAGCAGTTCTTC.

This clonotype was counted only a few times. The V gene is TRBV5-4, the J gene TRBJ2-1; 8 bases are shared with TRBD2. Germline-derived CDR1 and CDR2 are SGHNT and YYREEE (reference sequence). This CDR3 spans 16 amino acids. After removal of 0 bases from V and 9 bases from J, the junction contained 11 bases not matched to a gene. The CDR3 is CASSLEPGRGGTEQFF. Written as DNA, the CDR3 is TGTGCCAGCAGCTTGGAGCCGGGACGGGGGGGCACTGAGCAGTTCTTC.

The CDR3 loop reads CASSLLLTGSIGELFF. The CDR3 nucleotides read TGCGCCAGCAGCCTCCTCCTGACAGGAAGCATCGGGGAGCTGTTTTTT. The genes are TRBV5-1 and TRBJ2-2; possibly TRBD1 for D (6 bases). Trimming cost V 4 bases and J 7 bases, with 20 bases left between them. Germline values: CDR1 SGHRS, CDR2 YFSETQ. This CDR3 has 16 residues. The full variable domain, rest sourced from reference TRBV5-1 and TRBJ2-2, is KAGVTQTPRYLIKTRGQQVTLSCSPISGHRSVSWYQQTPGQGLQFLFEYFSETQRNKGNFPGRFSGRQFSNSRSEMNVSTLELGDSALYLCASSLLLTGSIGELFFGEGSRLTVL.

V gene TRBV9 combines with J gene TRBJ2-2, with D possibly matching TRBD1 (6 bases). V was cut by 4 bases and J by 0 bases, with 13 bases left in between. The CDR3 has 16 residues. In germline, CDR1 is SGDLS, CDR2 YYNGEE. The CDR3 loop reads CASSPGTRANTGELFF. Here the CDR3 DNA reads TGTGCCAGCAGCCCCGGGACAAGGGCGAACACCGGGGAGCTGTTTTTT.

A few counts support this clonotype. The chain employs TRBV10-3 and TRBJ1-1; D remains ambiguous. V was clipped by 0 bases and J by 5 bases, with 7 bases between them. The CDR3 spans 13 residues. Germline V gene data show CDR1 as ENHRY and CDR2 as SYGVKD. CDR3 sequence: CAISESEGTEAFF. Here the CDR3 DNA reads TGTGCCATCAGTGAGTCCGAGGGAACTGAAGCTTTCTTT.

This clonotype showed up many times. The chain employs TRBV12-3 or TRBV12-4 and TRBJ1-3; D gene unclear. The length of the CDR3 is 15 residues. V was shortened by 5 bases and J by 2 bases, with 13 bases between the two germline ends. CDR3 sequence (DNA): TGTGCCAGCAGTGCTTCCACCCCAGCTGGAAACACCATATATTTT. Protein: CASSASTPAGNTIYF.

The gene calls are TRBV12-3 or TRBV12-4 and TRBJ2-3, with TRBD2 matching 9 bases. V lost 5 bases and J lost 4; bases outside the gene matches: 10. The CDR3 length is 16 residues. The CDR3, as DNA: TGTGCCAGCAGTCTGGGGATAGCGGGGGACTCAGATACGCAGTATTTT. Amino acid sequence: CASSLGIAGDSDTQYF.

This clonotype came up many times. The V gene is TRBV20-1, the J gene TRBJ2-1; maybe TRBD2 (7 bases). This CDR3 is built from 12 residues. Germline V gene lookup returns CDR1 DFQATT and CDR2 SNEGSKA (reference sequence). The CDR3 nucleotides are TGCAGCCGGGGAGGGGGAGCCAATGAGCAGTTCTTC. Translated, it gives CSRGGGANEQFF.

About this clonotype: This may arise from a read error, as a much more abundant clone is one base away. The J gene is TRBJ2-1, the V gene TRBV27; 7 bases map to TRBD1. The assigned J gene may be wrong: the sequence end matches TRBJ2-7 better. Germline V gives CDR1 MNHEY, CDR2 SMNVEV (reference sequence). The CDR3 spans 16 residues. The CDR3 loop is CASTPVTGVIYNEQYF. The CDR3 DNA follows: TGTGCCAGCACCCCTGTCACAGGGGTCATATACAATGAGCAGTACTTC.

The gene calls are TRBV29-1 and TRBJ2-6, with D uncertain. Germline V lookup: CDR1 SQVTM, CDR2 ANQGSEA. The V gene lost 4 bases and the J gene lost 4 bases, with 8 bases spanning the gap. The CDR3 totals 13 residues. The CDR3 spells CSVVVTGANVLTF. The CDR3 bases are TGCAGCGTTGTGGTCACAGGGGCCAACGTCCTGACTTTC.

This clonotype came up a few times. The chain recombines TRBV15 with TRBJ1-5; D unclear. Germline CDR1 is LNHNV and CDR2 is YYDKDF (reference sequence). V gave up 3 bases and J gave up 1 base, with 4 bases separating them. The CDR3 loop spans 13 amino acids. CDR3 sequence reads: CATSSLSNQPQHF. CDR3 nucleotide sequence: TGTGCCACCAGCAGCCTAAGCAATCAGCCCCAGCATTTT.

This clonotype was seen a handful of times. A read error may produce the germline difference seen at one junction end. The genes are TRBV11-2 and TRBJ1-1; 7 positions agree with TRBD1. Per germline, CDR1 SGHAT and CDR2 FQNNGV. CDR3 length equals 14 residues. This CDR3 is CASSSDRVKTEAFF. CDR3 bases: TGTGCCAGCAGCTCCGACAGGGTGAAGACTGAAGCTTTCTTT.

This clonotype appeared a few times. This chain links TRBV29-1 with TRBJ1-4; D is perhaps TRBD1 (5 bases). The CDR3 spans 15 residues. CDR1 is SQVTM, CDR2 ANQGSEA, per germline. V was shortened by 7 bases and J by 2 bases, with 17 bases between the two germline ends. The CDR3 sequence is CSARLTWGTNEKLFF. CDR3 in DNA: TGCAGCGCAAGACTCACCTGGGGGACTAATGAAAAACTGTTTTTT. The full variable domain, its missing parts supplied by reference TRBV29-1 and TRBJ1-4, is SAVISQKPSRDICQRGTSLTIQCQVDSQVTMMFWYRQQPGQSLTLIATANQGSEATYESGFVIDKFPISRPNLTFSTLTVSNMSPEDSSIYLCSARLTWGTNEKLFFGSGTQLSVL.

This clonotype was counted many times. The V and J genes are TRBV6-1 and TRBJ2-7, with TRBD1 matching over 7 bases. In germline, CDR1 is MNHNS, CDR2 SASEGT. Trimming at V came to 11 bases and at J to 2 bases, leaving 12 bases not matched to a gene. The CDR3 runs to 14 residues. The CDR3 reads CAGSLRQGPYEQYF. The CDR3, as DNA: TGTGCCGGATCCCTTAGACAGGGTCCCTACGAGCAGTACTTC.

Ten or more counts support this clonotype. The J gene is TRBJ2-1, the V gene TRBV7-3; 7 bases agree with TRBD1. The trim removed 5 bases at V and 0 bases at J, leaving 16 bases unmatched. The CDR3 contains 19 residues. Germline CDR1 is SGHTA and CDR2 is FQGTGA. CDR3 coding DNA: TGTGCCAGCAGCGAAAAGGGGGCGAACTTCTATAGCTCCTACAATGAGCAGTTCTTC. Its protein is CASSEKGANFYSSYNEQFF.

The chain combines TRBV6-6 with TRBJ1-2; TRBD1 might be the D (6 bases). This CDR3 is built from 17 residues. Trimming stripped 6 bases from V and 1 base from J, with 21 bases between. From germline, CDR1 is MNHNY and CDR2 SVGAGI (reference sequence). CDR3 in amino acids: CASSPTIGTPLNYGYTF. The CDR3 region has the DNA TGTGCCAGCAGCCCTACCATCGGGACACCCCTTAACTATGGCTACACCTTC.

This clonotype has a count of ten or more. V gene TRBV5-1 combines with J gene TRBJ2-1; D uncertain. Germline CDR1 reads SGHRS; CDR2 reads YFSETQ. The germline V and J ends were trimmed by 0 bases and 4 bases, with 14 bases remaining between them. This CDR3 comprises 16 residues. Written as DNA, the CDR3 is TGCGCCAGCAGCTTGGAGAGTCGATCTGGGTACAATGAGCAGTTCTTC. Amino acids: CASSLESRSGYNEQFF.

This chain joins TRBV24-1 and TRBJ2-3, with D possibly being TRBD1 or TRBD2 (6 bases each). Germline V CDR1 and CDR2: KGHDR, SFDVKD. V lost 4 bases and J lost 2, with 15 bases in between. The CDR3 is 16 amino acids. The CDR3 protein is CATSEGASDATDTQYF. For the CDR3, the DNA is TGTGCCACCAGTGAGGGGGCTAGCGACGCCACAGATACGCAGTATTTT.

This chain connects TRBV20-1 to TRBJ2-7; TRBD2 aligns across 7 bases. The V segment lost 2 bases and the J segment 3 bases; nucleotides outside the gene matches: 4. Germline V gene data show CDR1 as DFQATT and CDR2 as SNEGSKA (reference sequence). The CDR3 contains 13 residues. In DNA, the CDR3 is TGCAGTGCTAGACCCGGACTAGACTACGAGCAGTACTTC. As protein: CSARPGLDYEQYF.

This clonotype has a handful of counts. This CDR3 is CASSLLAREDNEQFF. Written as DNA, the CDR3 is TGTGCCAGCAGCTTACTTGCCCGGGAGGACAATGAGCAGTTCTTC. V usage is TRBV7-9 and J usage is TRBJ2-1, with 7 nucleotides matching TRBD2. V shed 2 bases and J 5 bases; nucleotides not matched to a gene: 6. Per the germline V gene, CDR1 is SEHNR and CDR2 is FQNEAQ (reference sequence). The CDR3 length is 15 residues.